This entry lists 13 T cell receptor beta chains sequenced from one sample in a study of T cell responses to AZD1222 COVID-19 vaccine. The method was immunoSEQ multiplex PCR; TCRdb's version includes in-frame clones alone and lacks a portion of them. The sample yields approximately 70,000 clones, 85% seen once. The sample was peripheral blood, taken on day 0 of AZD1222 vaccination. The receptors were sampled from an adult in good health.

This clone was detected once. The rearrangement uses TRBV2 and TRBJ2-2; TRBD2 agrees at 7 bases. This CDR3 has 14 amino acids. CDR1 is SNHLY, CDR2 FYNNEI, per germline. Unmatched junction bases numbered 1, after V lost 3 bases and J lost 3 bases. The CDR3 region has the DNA TGTGCCAGCAGTGAGGGGGGGTACACCGGGGAGCTGTTTTTT. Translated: CASSEGGYTGELFF. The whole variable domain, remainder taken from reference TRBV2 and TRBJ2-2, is EPEVTQTPSHQVTQMGQEVILRCVPISNHLYFYWYRQILGQKVEFLVSFYNNEISEKSEIFDDQFSVERPDGSNFTLKIRSTKLEDSAMYFCASSEGGYTGELFFGEGSRLTVL.

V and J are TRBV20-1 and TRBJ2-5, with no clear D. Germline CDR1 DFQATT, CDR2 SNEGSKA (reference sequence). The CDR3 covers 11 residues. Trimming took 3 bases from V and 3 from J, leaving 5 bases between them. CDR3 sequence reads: CSASAEETQYF. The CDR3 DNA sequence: TGCAGTGCTAGCGCGGAAGAGACCCAGTACTTC.

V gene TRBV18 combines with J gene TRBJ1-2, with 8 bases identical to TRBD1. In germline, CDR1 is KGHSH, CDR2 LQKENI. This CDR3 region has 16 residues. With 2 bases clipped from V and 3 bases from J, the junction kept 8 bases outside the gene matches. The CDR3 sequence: CASSPFSSGGDYGYTF. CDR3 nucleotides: TGTGCCAGCTCACCATTCTCATCAGGGGGCGACTATGGCTACACCTTC.

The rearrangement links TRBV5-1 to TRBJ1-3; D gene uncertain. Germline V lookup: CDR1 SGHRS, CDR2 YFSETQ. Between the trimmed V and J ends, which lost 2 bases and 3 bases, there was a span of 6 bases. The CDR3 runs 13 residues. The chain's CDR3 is CASSFEGGNTIYF. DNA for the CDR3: TGCGCCAGCAGCTTTGAAGGTGGAAACACCATATATTTT.

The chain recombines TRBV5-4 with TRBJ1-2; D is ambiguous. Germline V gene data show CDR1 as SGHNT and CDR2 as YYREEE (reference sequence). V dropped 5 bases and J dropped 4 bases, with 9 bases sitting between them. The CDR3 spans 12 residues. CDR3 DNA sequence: TGTGCCAGCAGATCTGACACCTATGGCTACACCTTC. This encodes CASRSDTYGYTF.

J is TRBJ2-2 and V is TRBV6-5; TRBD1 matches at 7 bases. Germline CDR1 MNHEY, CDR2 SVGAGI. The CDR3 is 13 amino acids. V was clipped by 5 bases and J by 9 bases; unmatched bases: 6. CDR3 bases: TGTGCCAGCAGTCTGCACAGGGGCCGGGAGCTGTTTTTT. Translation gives CASSLHRGRELFF.

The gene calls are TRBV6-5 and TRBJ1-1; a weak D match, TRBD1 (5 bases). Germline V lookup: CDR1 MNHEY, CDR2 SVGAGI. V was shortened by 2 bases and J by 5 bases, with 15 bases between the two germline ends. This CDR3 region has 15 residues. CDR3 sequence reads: CASSYAVGGVTEAFF. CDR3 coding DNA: TGTGCCAGCAGTTACGCCGTCGGGGGTGTGACTGAAGCTTTCTTT.

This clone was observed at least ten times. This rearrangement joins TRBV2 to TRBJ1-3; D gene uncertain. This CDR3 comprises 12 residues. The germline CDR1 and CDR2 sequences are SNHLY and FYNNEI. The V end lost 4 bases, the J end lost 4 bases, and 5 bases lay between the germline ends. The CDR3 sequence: CASSVEGNTIYF. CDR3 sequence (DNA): TGTGCCAGCAGTGTCGAAGGAAACACCATATATTTT.

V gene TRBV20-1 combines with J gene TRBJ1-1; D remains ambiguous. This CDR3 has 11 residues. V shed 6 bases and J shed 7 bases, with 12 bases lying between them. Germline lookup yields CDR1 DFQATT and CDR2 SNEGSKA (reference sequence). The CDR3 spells CSASRTNEAFF. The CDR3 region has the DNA TGCAGTGCCTCTCGGACGAATGAAGCTTTCTTT.

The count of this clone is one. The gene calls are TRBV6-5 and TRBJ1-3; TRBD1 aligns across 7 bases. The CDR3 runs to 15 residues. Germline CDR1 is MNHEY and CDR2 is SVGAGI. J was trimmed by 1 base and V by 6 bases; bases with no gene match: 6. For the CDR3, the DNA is TGTGCCAGCAGGCATACAGGGGTATCTGGAAACACCATATATTTT. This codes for CASRHTGVSGNTIYF.

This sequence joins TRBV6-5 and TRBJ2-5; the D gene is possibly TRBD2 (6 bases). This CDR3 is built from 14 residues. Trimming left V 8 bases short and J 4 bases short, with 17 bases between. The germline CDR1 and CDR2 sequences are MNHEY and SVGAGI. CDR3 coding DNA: TGTGCCAGCCTGGGACTGAATGGTGTAGAGACCCAGTACTTC. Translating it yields CASLGLNGVETQYF.

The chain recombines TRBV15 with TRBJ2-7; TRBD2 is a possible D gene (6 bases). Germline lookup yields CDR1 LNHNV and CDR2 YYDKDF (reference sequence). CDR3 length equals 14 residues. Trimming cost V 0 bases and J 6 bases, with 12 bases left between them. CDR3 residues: CATSRDTYGSEQYF. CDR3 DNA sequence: TGTGCCACCAGCAGAGATACATACGGGAGCGAGCAGTACTTC.

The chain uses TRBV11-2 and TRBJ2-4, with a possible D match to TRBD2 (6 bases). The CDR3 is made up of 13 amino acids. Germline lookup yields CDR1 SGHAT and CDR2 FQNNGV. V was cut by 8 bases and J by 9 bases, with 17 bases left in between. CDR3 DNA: TGTGCCAGCGGGGGGACCGGTCAGGGCATTCAGTACTTC. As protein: CASGGTGQGIQYF. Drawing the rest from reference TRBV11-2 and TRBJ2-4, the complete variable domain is EAGVAQSPRYKIIEKRQSVAFWCNPISGHATLYWYQQILGQGPKLLIQFQNNGVVDDSQLPKDRFSAERLKGVDSTLKIQPAKLEDSAVYLCASGGTGQGIQYFGAGTRLSVL.